This TCR beta chain is from a study of T-cell reconstitution after alpha-beta-depleted transplantation in children. Unique molecular identifiers were used to barcode this TCRbeta library. TCRdb ran MiXCR on the PCR reads and lists one entry per CDR3 protein. Of about 610,000 distinct CDR3 sequences in the sample, about 10% are singletons; the top ten hold about 4.3%. The ends were cut back, 2 bases at V and 3 bases at J, with 22 bases in the middle. There are 18 residues in the CDR3. In germline, CDR1 is MNHEY, CDR2 SVGEGT. The TCR originated in a human donor who donated a stem cell graft to a child with acute myeloid leukemia. The sequencing here drew on PBMCs from the stem cell graft donor, taken from the stem cell graft. The V call is TRBV6-2 or TRBV6-3, the J call TRBJ1-2, with D possibly TRBD1 on 6 matching bases. CDR3 loop: CASSYRQAPGIPHYGYTF. CDR3 sequence (DNA): TGTGCCAGCAGTTACCGACAGGCGCCGGGCATCCCCCACTATGGCTACACCTTC.